These 31 T cell receptor beta chains were sequenced from one sample in a study of shared clonotypes between healthy human individuals. Assay used: immunoSEQ multiplex PCR; TCRdb lists only in-frame clones, some missing. The sample records roughly 330,000 clones, approximately 74% being singletons. Sequenced: memory CD4+ T cells sorted from blood. Regarding subset: CD45RA-negative fraction. Receptor source: a man aged 25-45 years in good health.

This chain joins TRBV6-6 and TRBJ1-5, with D maybe TRBD1 (5 bases). This CDR3 contains 15 residues. Looked up from germline, CDR1 is MNHNY and CDR2 is SVGAGI (reference sequence). The V end lost 5 bases, the J end lost 0 bases, and 11 bases lay between the germline ends. For the CDR3, the DNA is TGTGCCAGCAGTCAAGGGGATTTTAGCAATCAGCCCCAGCATTTT. It encodes CASSQGDFSNQPQHF.

This clone was detected many times. The chain links TRBV5-4 to TRBJ2-5, with D uncertain. Trimming took off 4 bases at V and 4 bases at J, with 20 bases between the two ends. The CDR3 contains 16 residues. In germline, CDR1 is SGHNT, CDR2 YYREEE (reference sequence). CDR3 residues: CASSPPKSTWGETQYF. In DNA form, the CDR3 reads TGTGCCAGCAGCCCCCCCAAGTCCACCTGGGGAGAGACCCAGTACTTC.

Note on this clone: This CDR3 is also generated by other DNA sequences in the sample. V and J are TRBV6-1 and TRBJ2-7; D unresolved. The V gene lost 3 bases and the J gene lost 4 bases, with 4 bases spanning the gap. The CDR3 has 11 residues. Germline V gives CDR1 MNHNS, CDR2 SASEGT. The CDR3 loop reads CASSDRYEQYF. Here the CDR3 DNA reads TGTGCCAGCAGTGACAGGTACGAGCAGTACTTC.

The CDR3 DNA follows: TGTGCCAGCAGTTTATCCTGGGGGGAGACCCAGTACTTC. Encoded protein: CASSLSWGETQYF. The J gene is TRBJ2-5, the V gene TRBV28, with D tentatively TRBD1 or TRBD2 (5 bases each). V was shortened by 1 base and J by 5 bases, with 8 bases between the two germline ends. In germline, CDR1 is MDHEN, CDR2 SYDVKM. The CDR3 has 13 residues. The full variable domain, with the rest looked up from reference TRBV28 and TRBJ2-5, is DVKVTQSSRYLVKRTGEKVFLECVQDMDHENMFWYRQDPGLGLRLIYFSYDVKMKEKGDIPEGYSVSREKKERFSLILESASTNQTSMYLCASSLSWGETQYFGPGTRLLVL.

In this sample, this clone turned up many times. The rearrangement uses TRBV4-3 and TRBJ2-7; a weak D match, TRBD1 (5 bases). V was clipped by 0 bases and J by 3 bases, with 6 bases between them. In germline, CDR1 is LGHNA, CDR2 YSLEER. The CDR3 covers 13 residues. The CDR3 coding sequence is TGCGCCAGCAGCCAAGAAAGGGGCTACGAGCAGTACTTC. Translated: CASSQERGYEQYF.

Only one count was recorded for this clone. The chain links TRBV19 to TRBJ2-3; 11 bases match TRBD1. V lost 3 bases to trimming and J lost 6 bases; unmatched junction nucleotides: 8. The germline V gene has CDR1 LNHDA and CDR2 SQIVND (reference sequence). This CDR3 has 16 residues. The CDR3 region has the DNA TGTGCCAGTAGTATCGGACAGGGGGCGCGGTCGGATACGCAGTATTTT. Amino acids: CASSIGQGARSDTQYF.

The table lists this clone with a few counts. The chain recombines TRBV5-5 with TRBJ2-2; TRBD1 might be the D (5 bases). The CDR3 length is 14 residues. CDR1 is SGHKS and CDR2 is YYEKEE in the germline V gene (reference sequence). Between the trimmed V and J ends, which lost 0 bases and 5 bases, there was a span of 8 bases. CDR3 amino acids: CASSLGGQTGELFF. CDR3 DNA sequence: TGTGCCAGCAGCTTGGGAGGACAAACCGGGGAGCTGTTTTTT.

The J gene is TRBJ2-2, the V gene TRBV5-1; TRBD2 matches 15 bases. V gave up 4 bases and J gave up 7 bases; unmatched junction bases: 2. CDR1 and CDR2 (germline): SGHRS, YFSETQ. There are 15 residues in the CDR3. CDR3: CASSQGLAGGGELFF. Here the CDR3 DNA reads TGCGCCAGCAGCCAGGGACTAGCGGGAGGCGGGGAGCTGTTTTTT.

The V gene is TRBV19, the J gene TRBJ2-1; 10 bases line up with TRBD2. V gave up 7 bases and J gave up 7 bases; unmatched junction bases: 10. The CDR3 is 15 amino acids. CDR1 is LNHDA and CDR2 is SQIVND in the germline V gene (reference sequence). This CDR3 reads CASTLDSGRGNEQFF. CDR3 in DNA: TGTGCCAGTACCCTGGACAGCGGGAGGGGGAATGAGCAGTTCTTC. The variable domain in full, completed from reference TRBV19 and TRBJ2-1, reads DGGITQSPKYLFRKEGQNVTLSCEQNLNHDAMYWYRQDPGQGLRLIYYSQIVNDFQKGDIAEGYSVSREKKESFPLTVTSAQKNPTAFYLCASTLDSGRGNEQFFGPGTRLTVL.

The genes are TRBV5-4 and TRBJ2-1; perhaps TRBD1 as D (5 bases). This CDR3 is built from 15 residues. Germline V gives CDR1 SGHNT, CDR2 YYREEE (reference sequence). V lost 0 bases, J lost 0 bases, and 7 bases lay in between. The CDR3 bases are TGTGCCAGCAGCTTGGCCCAGGGCTCCTACAATGAGCAGTTCTTC. Its protein product is CASSLAQGSYNEQFF.

The chain combines TRBV10-2 with TRBJ2-1, with 8 bases aligning to TRBD2. The CDR3 has 16 amino acids. CDR1 is WSHSY, CDR2 SAAADI, per germline. Trimming removed 4 bases from V and 9 bases from J; junction bases left unmatched: 14. This CDR3 is CASSGFGRAKETEQFF. CDR3 sequence (DNA): TGCGCCAGCAGTGGGTTCGGGAGGGCCAAGGAGACTGAGCAGTTCTTC.

The gene calls are TRBV28 and TRBJ1-5, with 12 positions matching TRBD1. Losses at the gene ends were 6 bases for V and 4 bases for J; bases not matched to a gene: 10. Germline V gives CDR1 MDHEN, CDR2 SYDVKM. The CDR3 has 17 residues. CDR3 sequence reads: CASRPGGTGGLNQPQHF. The CDR3 DNA reads as TGTGCCAGCAGACCCGGGGGGACAGGGGGCCTGAATCAGCCCCAGCATTTT.

This chain connects TRBV7-8 to TRBJ2-1; tentative D call: TRBD2 (6 bases). From germline, CDR1 is SGHVS and CDR2 FQNEAQ. V was cut by 6 bases and J by 6 bases, with 12 bases left in between. CDR3 size: 13 residues. The CDR3 nucleotides are TGTGCCAGCAGGACATCCGGGGGCAATGAGCAGTTCTTC. This sequence encodes CASRTSGGNEQFF.

This chain links TRBV7-9 with TRBJ1-4, with D possibly TRBD1 on 6 matching bases. This CDR3 region has 14 residues. The V end lost 5 bases, the J end lost 4 bases, and 11 bases lay between the germline ends. Germline CDR1 is SEHNR and CDR2 is FQNEAQ (reference sequence). The CDR3 reads CASSRGTDNEKLFF. The CDR3 DNA reads as TGTGCCAGCAGCAGGGGGACCGATAATGAAAAACTGTTTTTT. Combining the CDR3 with reference TRBV7-9 and TRBJ1-4 gives the whole variable domain DTGVSQNPRHKITKRGQNVTFRCDPISEHNRLYWYRQTLGQGPEFLTYFQNEAQLEKSRLLSDRFSAERPKGSFSTLEIQRTEQGDSAMYLCASSRGTDNEKLFFGSGTQLSVL.

This chain joins TRBV7-2 and TRBJ2-1, with D possibly TRBD2 on 6 matching bases. The germline CDR1 and CDR2 sequences are SGHTA and FQGNSA. V dropped 1 base and J dropped 5 bases, with 15 bases sitting between them. The CDR3 runs to 16 residues. The CDR3 region is CASSLEYSGPNNEQFF. In DNA, the CDR3 is TGTGCCAGCAGCTTAGAGTACAGCGGGCCCAACAATGAGCAGTTCTTC.

The genes are TRBV14 and TRBJ2-7, with TRBD1 matching 10 bases. The germline CDR1 and CDR2 sequences are SGHDN and FVKESK. This CDR3 has 15 residues. Trimming at V came to 4 bases and at J to 6 bases, leaving 9 bases not matched to a gene. This CDR3 reads CASSLQTGGLGEQYF. The CDR3 nucleotides are TGTGCCAGCAGCCTCCAGACAGGGGGCTTGGGCGAGCAGTACTTC. The full variable domain, its missing parts supplied by reference TRBV14 and TRBJ2-7, is EAGVTQFPSHSVIEKGQTVTLRCDPISGHDNLYWYRRVMGKEIKFLLHFVKESKQDESGMPNNRFLAERTGGTYSTLKVQPAELEDSGVYFCASSLQTGGLGEQYFGPGTRLTVT.

The rearrangement uses TRBV11-3 and TRBJ2-3, with D uncertain. The V gene's germline CDR1 is SGHNT and CDR2 YENEEA. V lost 9 bases and J 2 bases, leaving 9 bases between the germline ends. CDR3 size: 12 residues. The CDR3 sequence is CASGANTDTQYF. CDR3 sequence (DNA): TGTGCCAGTGGAGCGAACACAGATACGCAGTATTTT.

This chain uses TRBV4-2 with TRBJ2-2; D is possibly TRBD1 (5 bases). Germline CDR1 and CDR2: LGHNA and YNFKEQ. The CDR3 is 15 residues long. Trimming stripped 1 base from V and 3 bases from J, with 9 bases between. CDR3 DNA sequence: TGTGCCAGCAGCCAAGCCGACAGAGACACCGGGGAGCTGTTTTTT. Residues: CASSQADRDTGELFF.

This clone has only a few counts. This same CDR3 is encoded by further DNA sequences in the sample. The gene calls are TRBV19 and TRBJ2-6; D gene uncertain. CDR3 size: 12 residues. The germline gives CDR1 LNHDA, CDR2 SQIVND (reference sequence). Deletions cut 6 bases from V and 0 bases from J, with 0 bases between. The CDR3 DNA reads TGTGCCAGTAGCTCTGGGGCCAACGTCCTGACTTTC. Its translation: CASSSGANVLTF. The full variable domain, rest sourced from reference TRBV19 and TRBJ2-6, is DGGITQSPKYLFRKEGQNVTLSCEQNLNHDAMYWYRQDPGQGLRLIYYSQIVNDFQKGDIAEGYSVSREKKESFPLTVTSAQKNPTAFYLCASSSGANVLTFGAGSRLTVL.

The chain combines TRBV27 with TRBJ2-3; tentatively, D is TRBD2 (6 bases). V was clipped by 0 bases and J by 3 bases, with 13 bases between them. There are 16 residues in the CDR3. From germline, CDR1 is MNHEY and CDR2 SMNVEV (reference sequence). CDR3 residues: CASSLSLRGSTDTQYF. In DNA form, the CDR3 reads TGTGCCAGCAGTTTATCTTTACGGGGGTCAACAGATACGCAGTATTTT.

The chain recombines TRBV7-6 with TRBJ1-4; maybe TRBD1 (5 bases). This CDR3 contains 21 residues. CDR1 and CDR2 (germline): SGHVS, FNYEAQ. Trimming shortened V by 5 bases and J by 2 bases, and 30 bases separated the two germline ends. CDR3 nucleotide sequence: TGTGCCAGCAGCCGATTTCCCTTGGGGCAGACGGCTACCGGGACTAATGAAAAACTGTTTTTT. Protein: CASSRFPLGQTATGTNEKLFF.

The CDR3 region has the DNA TGTGCCAGCAGCTTGCCACTCGGGAATGAGCAGTTCTTC. Translated: CASSLPLGNEQFF. The V call is TRBV5-4, the J call TRBJ2-1; D gene ambiguous. The V end lost 1 base, the J end lost 7 bases, and 9 bases lay between the germline ends. The CDR3 runs to 13 residues. The V gene's germline CDR1 is SGHNT and CDR2 YYREEE (reference sequence).

The chain combines TRBV25-1 with TRBJ2-7; 8 nucleotides line up with TRBD2. The J segment lost 3 bases and the V segment lost 2 bases, leaving 12 bases of the junction unmatched. In germline, CDR1 is MGHDK, CDR2 SYGVNS. This CDR3 has 17 residues. CDR3 amino acids: CASSEDKSQAGVYEQYF. Written as DNA, the CDR3 is TGTGCCAGCAGTGAAGACAAGAGTCAAGCGGGAGTCTACGAGCAGTACTTC.

Remarks on this clone: Other nucleotide sequences in the sample specify the same CDR3. The J gene is TRBJ2-7, the V gene TRBV29-1; D not resolved. CDR3 size: 11 residues. Germline assignment: CDR1 SQVTM and CDR2 ANQGSEA. The V and J ends lost 6 bases and 0 bases respectively, with 6 bases between them. The CDR3 DNA reads TGCAGCGTAGGTATCTCCTACGAGCAGTACTTC. It is translated as CSVGISYEQYF.

This clone is medium-sized (0.01 to 0.1%) within its sample. V gene TRBV2 combines with J gene TRBJ2-2; maybe TRBD2 (6 bases). Per the germline V gene, CDR1 is SNHLY and CDR2 is FYNNEI. V lost 4 bases to trimming and J lost 4 bases, with 16 bases between them. The CDR3 is 16 amino acids. CDR3 nucleotides: TGTGCCAGCAGTGGGCCGGCGGGATACGGCACCGGGGAGCTGTTTTTT. It specifies CASSGPAGYGTGELFF.

This sequence joins TRBV28 and TRBJ2-7; 9 bases match TRBD2. V lost 4 bases and J lost 3; bases outside the gene matches: 7. The germline CDR1 and CDR2 sequences are MDHEN and SYDVKM. The CDR3 has 15 amino acids. The CDR3 is CASSSTSGPIYEQYF. DNA of the CDR3: TGTGCCAGCAGTTCCACTAGCGGGCCGATCTACGAGCAGTACTTC. The variable domain in full, with the rest retrieved from reference TRBV28 and TRBJ2-7, is DVKVTQSSRYLVKRTGEKVFLECVQDMDHENMFWYRQDPGLGLRLIYFSYDVKMKEKGDIPEGYSVSREKKERFSLILESASTNQTSMYLCASSSTSGPIYEQYFGPGTRLTVT.

CDR3 protein: CASEIGDTQYF. CDR3 nucleotides: TGTGCCAGCGAAATAGGGGATACGCAGTATTTT. V is TRBV6-1 and J is TRBJ2-3; D is ambiguous. The CDR3 is made up of 11 amino acids. Germline CDR1 is MNHNS and CDR2 is SASEGT. V lost 8 bases and J lost 6, with 9 bases in between.

The J gene is TRBJ2-1, the V gene TRBV5-1, with 7 positions matching TRBD2. The CDR3 spans 17 residues. CDR1 is SGHRS and CDR2 is YFSETQ in the germline V gene. J gave up 8 bases and V 0 bases, and 14 bases lay outside the gene matches. The DNA for the CDR3 is TGCGCCAGCAGCTTGGAGCCGGGGGACGGACTAGGGGATGAGCAGTTCTTC. Protein product: CASSLEPGDGLGDEQFF.

The chain links TRBV5-1 to TRBJ2-1, with 13 bases aligning to TRBD2. The junction had 9 bases not matched to a gene; V was cut back by 5 bases and J by 7 bases. The CDR3 runs to 16 residues. The germline gives CDR1 SGHRS, CDR2 YFSETQ. The CDR3, as DNA: TGCGCCAGCAGTACTAGCGGGAGGGCAGACGGAAATGAGCAGTTCTTC. Its protein product is CASSTSGRADGNEQFF.

The chain joins TRBV4-1 to TRBJ1-4; no definite D call. The CDR3 spans 16 residues. The germline V gene encodes CDR1 MGHRA and CDR2 YSYEKL. V was cut by 1 base and J by 2 bases, with 11 bases left in between. The CDR3 nucleotides are TGCGCCAGCAGCCAAGGTGGTTGGGTGACTAATGAAAAACTGTTTTTT. Translation gives CASSQGGWVTNEKLFF.

The rearrangement uses TRBV7-8 and TRBJ2-5; either TRBD1 or TRBD2 may fit D (5 bases each). This CDR3 contains 15 residues. Germline lookup yields CDR1 SGHVS and CDR2 FQNEAQ. Trimming pared 2 bases from V and 5 bases from J, leaving 15 bases between. This chain's CDR3 is CASSLSRGKGETQYF. CDR3 DNA: TGTGCCAGCAGCTTAAGTCGAGGGAAGGGGGAGACCCAGTACTTC.